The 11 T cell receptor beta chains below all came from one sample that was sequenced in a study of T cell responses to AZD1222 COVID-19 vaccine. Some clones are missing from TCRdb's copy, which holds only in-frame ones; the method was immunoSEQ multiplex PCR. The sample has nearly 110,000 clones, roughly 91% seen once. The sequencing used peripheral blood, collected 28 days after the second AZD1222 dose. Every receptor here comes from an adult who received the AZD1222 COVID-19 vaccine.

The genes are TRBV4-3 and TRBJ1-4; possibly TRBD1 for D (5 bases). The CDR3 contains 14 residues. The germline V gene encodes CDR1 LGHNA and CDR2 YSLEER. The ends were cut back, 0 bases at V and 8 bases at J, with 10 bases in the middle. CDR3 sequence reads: CASSQEGEGEKLFF. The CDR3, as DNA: TGCGCCAGCAGCCAAGAGGGGGAGGGGGAAAAACTGTTTTTT.

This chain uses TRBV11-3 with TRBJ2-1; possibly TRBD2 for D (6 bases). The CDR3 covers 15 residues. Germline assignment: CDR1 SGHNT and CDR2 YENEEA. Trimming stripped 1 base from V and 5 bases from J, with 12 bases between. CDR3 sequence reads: CASSLAGTSNNEQFF. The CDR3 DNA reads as TGTGCCAGCAGCTTAGCCGGGACTTCCAACAATGAGCAGTTCTTC.

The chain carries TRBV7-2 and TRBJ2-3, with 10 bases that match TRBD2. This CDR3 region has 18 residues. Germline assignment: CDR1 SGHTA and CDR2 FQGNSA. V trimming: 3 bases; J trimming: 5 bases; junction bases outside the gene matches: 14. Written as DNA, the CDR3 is TGTGCCAGCAGCTTCTCTTTTAGCGGGGGGCCGGGGGGAGATACGCAGTATTTT. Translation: CASSFSFSGGPGGDTQYF.

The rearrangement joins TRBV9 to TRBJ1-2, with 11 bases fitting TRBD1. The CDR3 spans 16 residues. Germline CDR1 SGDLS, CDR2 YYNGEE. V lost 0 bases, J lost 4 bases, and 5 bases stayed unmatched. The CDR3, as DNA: TGTGCCAGCAGCGTAGCGGGGACAGGGGGAAGCTATGGCTACACCTTC. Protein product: CASSVAGTGGSYGYTF.

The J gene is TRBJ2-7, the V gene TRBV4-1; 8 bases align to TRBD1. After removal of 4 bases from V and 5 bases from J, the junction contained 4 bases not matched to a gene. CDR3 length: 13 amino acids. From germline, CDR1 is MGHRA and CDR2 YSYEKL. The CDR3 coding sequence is TGCGCCAGCAGCCGTGGACAGGGAAACGAGCAGTACTTC. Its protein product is CASSRGQGNEQYF.

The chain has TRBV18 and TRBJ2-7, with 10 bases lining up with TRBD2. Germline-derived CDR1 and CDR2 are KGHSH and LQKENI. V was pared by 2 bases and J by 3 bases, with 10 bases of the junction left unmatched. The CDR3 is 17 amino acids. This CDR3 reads CASSPRDKTSGLYEQYF. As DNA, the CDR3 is TGTGCCAGCTCACCAAGAGATAAGACTAGCGGGCTCTACGAGCAGTACTTC.

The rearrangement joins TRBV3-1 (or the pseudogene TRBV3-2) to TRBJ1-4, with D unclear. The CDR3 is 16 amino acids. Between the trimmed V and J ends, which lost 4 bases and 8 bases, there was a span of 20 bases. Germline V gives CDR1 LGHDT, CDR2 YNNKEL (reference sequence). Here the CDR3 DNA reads TGTGCCAGCAGCCCTCATACTGGAGAGGATTCGGAAAAACTGTTTTTT. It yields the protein CASSPHTGEDSEKLFF.

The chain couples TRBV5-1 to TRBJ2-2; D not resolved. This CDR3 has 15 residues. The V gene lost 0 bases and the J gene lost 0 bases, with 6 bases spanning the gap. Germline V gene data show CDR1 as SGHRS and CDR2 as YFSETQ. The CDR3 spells CASSLGQPNTGELFF. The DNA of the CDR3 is TGCGCCAGCAGCTTGGGCCAGCCGAACACCGGGGAGCTGTTTTTT.

In DNA, the CDR3 is TGTGCCAGTAGTACACTAACAGCCGTCTACGAGCAGTACTTC. It translates to CASSTLTAVYEQYF. V is TRBV19 and J is TRBJ2-7; D is undetermined. Trimming removed 4 bases at V and 3 bases at J, with 13 bases between. CDR3 size: 14 residues. CDR1 and CDR2 from the germline V gene are LNHDA and SQIVND (reference sequence).

The CDR3 coding sequence is TGCGCCAGCAGCCCGGTCGGTGCAAGCATGAACACTGAAGCTTTCTTT. This translates into CASSPVGASMNTEAFF. V and J are TRBV4-1 and TRBJ1-1; D remains ambiguous. Per the germline V gene, CDR1 is MGHRA and CDR2 is YSYEKL. Trimming took 4 bases from V and 0 from J, leaving 15 bases between them. The CDR3 runs to 16 residues.

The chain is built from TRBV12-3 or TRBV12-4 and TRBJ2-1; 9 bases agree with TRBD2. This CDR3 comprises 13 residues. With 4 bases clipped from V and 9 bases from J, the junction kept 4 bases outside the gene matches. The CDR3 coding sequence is TGTGCCAGCAGTTGGGCGGGGGGGAGTGAGCAGTTCTTC. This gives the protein CASSWAGGSEQFF.